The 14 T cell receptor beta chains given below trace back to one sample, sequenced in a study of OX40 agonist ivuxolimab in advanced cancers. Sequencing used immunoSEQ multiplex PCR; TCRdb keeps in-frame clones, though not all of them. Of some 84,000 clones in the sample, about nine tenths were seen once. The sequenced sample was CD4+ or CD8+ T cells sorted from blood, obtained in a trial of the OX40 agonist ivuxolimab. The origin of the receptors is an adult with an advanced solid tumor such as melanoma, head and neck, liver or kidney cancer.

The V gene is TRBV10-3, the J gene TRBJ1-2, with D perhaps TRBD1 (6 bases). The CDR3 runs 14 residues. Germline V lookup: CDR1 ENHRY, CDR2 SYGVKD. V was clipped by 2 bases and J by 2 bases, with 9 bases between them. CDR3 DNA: TGTGCCATCAGTGAGACAACAGGGAACTATGGCTACACCTTC. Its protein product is CAISETTGNYGYTF.

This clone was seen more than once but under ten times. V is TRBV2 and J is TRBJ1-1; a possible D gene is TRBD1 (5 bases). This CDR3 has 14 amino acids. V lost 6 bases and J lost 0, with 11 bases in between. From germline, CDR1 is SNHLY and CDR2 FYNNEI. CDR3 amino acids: CASRGRAMNTEAFF. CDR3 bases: TGTGCCAGCAGAGGCAGGGCGATGAACACTGAAGCTTTCTTT.

CDR3 nucleotides: TGCAGCGCGACCGGGACTAGCGGGGGGTCCACAGATACGCAGTATTTT. Translated, it gives CSATGTSGGSTDTQYF. The chain couples TRBV29-1 to TRBJ2-3, with 15 positions matching TRBD2. Germline CDR1 and CDR2: SQVTM and ANQGSEA. Trimming removed 7 bases from V and 2 bases from J; junction bases left unmatched: 7. CDR3 length: 16 residues.

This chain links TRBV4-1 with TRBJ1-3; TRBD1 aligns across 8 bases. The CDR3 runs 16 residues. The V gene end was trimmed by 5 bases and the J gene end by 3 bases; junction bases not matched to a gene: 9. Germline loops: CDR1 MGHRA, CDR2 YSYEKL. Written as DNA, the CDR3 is TGCGCCAGCAGCGCCCCCTCGACAGGGGTTGGAAACACCATATATTTT. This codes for CASSAPSTGVGNTIYF.

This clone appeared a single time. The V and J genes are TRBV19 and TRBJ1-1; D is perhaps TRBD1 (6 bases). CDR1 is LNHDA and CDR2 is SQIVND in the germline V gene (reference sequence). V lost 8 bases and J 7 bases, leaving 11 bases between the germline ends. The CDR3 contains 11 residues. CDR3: CASLRGVEAFF. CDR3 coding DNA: TGTGCCAGTCTAAGGGGGGTTGAAGCTTTCTTT.

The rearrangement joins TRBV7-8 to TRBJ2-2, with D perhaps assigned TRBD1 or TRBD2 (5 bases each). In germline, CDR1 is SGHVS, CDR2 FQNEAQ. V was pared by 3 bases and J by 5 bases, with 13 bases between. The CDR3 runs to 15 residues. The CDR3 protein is CASSFGTVMTGELFF. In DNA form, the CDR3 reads TGTGCCAGCAGCTTCGGGACGGTGATGACCGGGGAGCTGTTTTTT.

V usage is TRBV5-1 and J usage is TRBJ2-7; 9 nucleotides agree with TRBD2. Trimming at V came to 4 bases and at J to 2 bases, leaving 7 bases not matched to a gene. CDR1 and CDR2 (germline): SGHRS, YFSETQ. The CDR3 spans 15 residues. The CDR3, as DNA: TGCGCCAGCAGCGTGACTAGCGGTGTTCCCTACGAGCAGTACTTC. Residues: CASSVTSGVPYEQYF.

CDR3 sequence (DNA): TGTGCCAGCAGCTTAGTCTATGGGAGTCAAGAGACCCAGTACTTC. Translated, it gives CASSLVYGSQETQYF. J is TRBJ2-5 and V is TRBV7-6, with a possible D match to TRBD2 (5 bases). This CDR3 is 15 amino acids long. V was clipped by 1 base and J by 2 bases, with 11 bases between them. The germline V gene has CDR1 SGHVS and CDR2 FNYEAQ.

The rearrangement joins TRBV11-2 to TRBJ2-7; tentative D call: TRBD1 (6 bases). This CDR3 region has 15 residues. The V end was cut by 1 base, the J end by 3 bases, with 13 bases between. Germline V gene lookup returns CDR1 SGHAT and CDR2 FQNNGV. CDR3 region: CASSLVPDSIYEQYF. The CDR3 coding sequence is TGTGCCAGCAGCTTAGTCCCGGACAGCATCTACGAGCAGTACTTC.

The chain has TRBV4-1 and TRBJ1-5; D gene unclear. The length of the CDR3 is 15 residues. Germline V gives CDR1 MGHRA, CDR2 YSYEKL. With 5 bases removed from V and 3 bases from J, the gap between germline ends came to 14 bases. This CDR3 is CASSSTRDNNQPQHF. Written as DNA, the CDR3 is TGCGCCAGCAGCTCCACCCGGGATAACAATCAGCCCCAGCATTTT.

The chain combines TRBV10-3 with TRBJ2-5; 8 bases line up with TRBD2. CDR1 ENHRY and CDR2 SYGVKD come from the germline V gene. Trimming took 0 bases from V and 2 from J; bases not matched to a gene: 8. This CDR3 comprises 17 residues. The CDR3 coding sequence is TGTGCCATCAGTGAGTCTGAAGCGGGGGACCTTCAAGAGACCCAGTACTTC. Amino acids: CAISESEAGDLQETQYF.

CDR3 nucleotide sequence: TGTGCCAGCAGTCTGGAACAGGGGCCCTCCTACGAGCAGTACTTC. This translates into CASSLEQGPSYEQYF. The chain has TRBV27 and TRBJ2-7; TRBD1 aligns across 7 bases. The CDR3 consists of 15 residues. Trimming at V came to 5 bases and at J to 0 bases, leaving 7 bases not matched to a gene. Per the germline V gene, CDR1 is MNHEY and CDR2 is SMNVEV (reference sequence).

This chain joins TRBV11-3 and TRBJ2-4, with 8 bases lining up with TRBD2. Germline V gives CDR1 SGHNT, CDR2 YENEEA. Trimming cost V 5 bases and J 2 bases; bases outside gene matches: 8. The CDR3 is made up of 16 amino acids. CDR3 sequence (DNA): TGTGCCAGCAGCCCGTCGGGGGGGGCCCCCAAAAACATTCAGTACTTC. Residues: CASSPSGGAPKNIQYF.

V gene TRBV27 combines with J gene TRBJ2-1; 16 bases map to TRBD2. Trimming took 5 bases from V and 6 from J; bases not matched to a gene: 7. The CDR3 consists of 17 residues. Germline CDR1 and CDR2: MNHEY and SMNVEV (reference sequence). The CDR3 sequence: CASSRGTSGGGGNEQFF. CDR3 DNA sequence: TGTGCCAGCAGTCGTGGGACTAGCGGGGGGGGCGGCAATGAGCAGTTCTTC.